This TCR beta chain was profiled in a study of T cell changes during pregnancy in multiple sclerosis. Only in-frame clones appear in the TCRdb table, and some are missing; sequencing was by immunoSEQ multiplex PCR. The table has about 30,000 clones, 85% to 95% seen once; the top ten hold approximately 6.2%. This CDR3 spans 16 amino acids. Looked up from germline, CDR1 is SGHRS and CDR2 is YFSETQ. The V segment lost 5 bases and the J segment 5 bases; nucleotides outside the gene matches: 10. Sequencing used CD8+ T cells from peripheral blood mononuclear cells, obtained before pregnancy. This TCR derives from a female donor with multiple sclerosis, enrolled in a pregnancy study. The chain employs TRBV5-1 and TRBJ2-5; TRBD2 matches 12 bases. CDR3 DNA: TGCGCCAGCAGATTGACTAGCGGGAGCCCCGGGGAGACCCAGTACTTC. Residues: CASRLTSGSPGETQYF.